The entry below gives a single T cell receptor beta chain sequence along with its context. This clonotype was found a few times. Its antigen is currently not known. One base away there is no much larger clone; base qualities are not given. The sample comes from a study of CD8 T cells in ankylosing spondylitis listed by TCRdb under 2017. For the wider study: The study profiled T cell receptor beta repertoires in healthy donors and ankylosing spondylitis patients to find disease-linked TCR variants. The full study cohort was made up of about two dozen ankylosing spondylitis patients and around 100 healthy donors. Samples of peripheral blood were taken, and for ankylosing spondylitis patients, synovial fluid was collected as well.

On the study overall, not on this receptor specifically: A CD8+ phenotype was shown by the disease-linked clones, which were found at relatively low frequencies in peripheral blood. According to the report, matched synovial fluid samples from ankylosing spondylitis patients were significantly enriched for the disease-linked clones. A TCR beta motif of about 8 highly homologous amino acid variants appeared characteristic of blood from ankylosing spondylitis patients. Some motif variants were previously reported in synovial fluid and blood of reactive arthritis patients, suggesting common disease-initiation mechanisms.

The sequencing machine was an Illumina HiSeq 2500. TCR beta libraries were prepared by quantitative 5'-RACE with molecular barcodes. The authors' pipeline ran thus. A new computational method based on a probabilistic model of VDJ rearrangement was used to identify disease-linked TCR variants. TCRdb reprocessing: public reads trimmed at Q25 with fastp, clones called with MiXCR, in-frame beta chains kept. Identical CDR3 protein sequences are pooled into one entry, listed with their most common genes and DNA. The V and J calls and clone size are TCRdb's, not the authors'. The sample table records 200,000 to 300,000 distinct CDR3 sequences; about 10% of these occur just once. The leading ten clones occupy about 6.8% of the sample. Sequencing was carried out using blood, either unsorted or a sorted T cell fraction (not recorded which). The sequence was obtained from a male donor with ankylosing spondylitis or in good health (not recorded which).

The CDR3: CASSWDRETSNTEAFF. The DNA sequence is given as TGCGCCAGCAGCTGGGACAGGGAAACCTCGAACACTGAAGCTTTCTTT. The chain was built from TRBV5-1 and TRBJ1-1, with 9 central nucleotides matching TRBD1. The CDR3 sequence holds 16 residues, the cysteine and phenylalanine included. Just the 48-base CDR3 DNA is kept, in frame starting at base 1. Germline trimming: 3 bases from V, 1 base from J; junction bases outside gene matches: 7. As encoded in the germline V gene, CDR1 is SGHRS while CDR2 is YFSETQ.